The present T cell receptor (beta chain) was sequenced within a study of cytomegalovirus exposure and HLA in healthy donors. Study findings and constraints: Within an earlier analysis, most TCR beta V segments proved productive either about 87% or about 30% of the time.

As regards this clone: Its antigen is as yet unknown.

The study ran its PCR with 60 Vbeta and 13 Jbeta primers. Study processing details: Later, an analysis found some 80 million unique TCR beta chains, and around 10 million of these were shared. Sequencing used immunoSEQ multiplex PCR; TCRdb keeps in-frame clones, though not all of them. V and J calls and clone size are copied from that table; D and trimming were computed from the DNA. The data show under 90,000 clones, just over 75% seen once. Donors in the study were healthy people who gave bone marrow. Each donor was nominally healthy when sampled (though unrecorded immune exposures were likely). This CDR3 spans 15 amino acids. CDR1 is SGHVS, CDR2 FQNEAQ, per germline. The junction had 5 bases not matched to a gene; V was cut back by 3 bases and J by 6 bases.

This receptor was obtained from a man aged 50 or older in good health and CMV-seropositive. The chain joins TRBV7-8 to TRBJ2-1; 10 nucleotides match TRBD2. Source material: PBMCs. In DNA, the CDR3 is TGTGCCAGCAGCTTTGTGTCTAGCGGGGGCAATGAGCAGTTCTTC. It yields the protein CASSFVSSGGNEQFF.